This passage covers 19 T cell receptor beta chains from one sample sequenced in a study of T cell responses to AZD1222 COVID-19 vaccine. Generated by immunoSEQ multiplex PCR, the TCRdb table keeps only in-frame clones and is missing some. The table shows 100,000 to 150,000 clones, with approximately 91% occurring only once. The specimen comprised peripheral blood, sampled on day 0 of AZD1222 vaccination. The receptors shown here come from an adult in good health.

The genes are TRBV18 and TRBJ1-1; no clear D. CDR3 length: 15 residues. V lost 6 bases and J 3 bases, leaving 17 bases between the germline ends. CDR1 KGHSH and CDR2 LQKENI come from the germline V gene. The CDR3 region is CASSTNGVGYTEAFF. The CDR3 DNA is TGTGCCAGCTCTACGAATGGGGTAGGGTACACTGAAGCTTTCTTT.

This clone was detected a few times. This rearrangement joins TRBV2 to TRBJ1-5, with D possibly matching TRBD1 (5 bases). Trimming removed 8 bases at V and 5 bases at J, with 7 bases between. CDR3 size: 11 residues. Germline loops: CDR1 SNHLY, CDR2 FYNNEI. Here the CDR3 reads CASRGDQPQHF. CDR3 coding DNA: TGTGCCAGCCGGGGGGATCAGCCCCAGCATTTT.

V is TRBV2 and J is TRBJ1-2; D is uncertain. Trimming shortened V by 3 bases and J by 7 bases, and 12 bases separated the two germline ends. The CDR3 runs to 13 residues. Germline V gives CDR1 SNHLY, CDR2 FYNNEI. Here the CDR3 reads CASSEGRGGGYTF. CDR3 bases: TGTGCCAGCAGTGAGGGCCGGGGAGGTGGCTACACCTTC.

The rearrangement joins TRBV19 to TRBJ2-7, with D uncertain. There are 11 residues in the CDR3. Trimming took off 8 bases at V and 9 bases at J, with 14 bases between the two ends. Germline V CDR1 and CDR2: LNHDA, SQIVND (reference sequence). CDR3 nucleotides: TGTGCCAGTTTTTCCGGTCAGACGCAGTACTTC. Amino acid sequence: CASFSGQTQYF.

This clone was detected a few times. The chain's CDR3 is CASSSWGSEHNEQFF. The CDR3 DNA follows: TGCGCCAGCAGCTCGTGGGGGTCCGAACACAATGAGCAGTTCTTC. The chain carries TRBV4-1 and TRBJ2-1, with D perhaps matching TRBD1 or TRBD2 (5 bases each). The V gene's germline CDR1 is MGHRA and CDR2 YSYEKL. The CDR3 spans 15 residues. V shed 5 bases and J shed 5 bases, with 16 bases lying between them.

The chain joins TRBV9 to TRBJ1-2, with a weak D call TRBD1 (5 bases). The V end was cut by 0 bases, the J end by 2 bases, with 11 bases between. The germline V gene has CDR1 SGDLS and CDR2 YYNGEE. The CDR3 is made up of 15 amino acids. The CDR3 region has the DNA TGTGCCAGCAGCGTAGGGGGACCCACAAACTATGGCTACACCTTC. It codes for CASSVGGPTNYGYTF. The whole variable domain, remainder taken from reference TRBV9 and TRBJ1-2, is DSGVTQTPKHLITATGQRVTLRCSPRSGDLSVYWYQQSLDQGLQFLIQYYNGEERAKGNILERFSAQQFPDLHSELNLSSLELGDSALYFCASSVGGPTNYGYTFGSGTRLTVV.

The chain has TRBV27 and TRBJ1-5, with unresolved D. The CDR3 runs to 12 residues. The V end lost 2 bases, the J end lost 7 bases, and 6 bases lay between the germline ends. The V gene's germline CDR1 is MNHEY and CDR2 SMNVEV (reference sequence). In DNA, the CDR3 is TGTGCCAGCAGTTTACTAGGACAGCCCCAGCATTTT. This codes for CASSLLGQPQHF.

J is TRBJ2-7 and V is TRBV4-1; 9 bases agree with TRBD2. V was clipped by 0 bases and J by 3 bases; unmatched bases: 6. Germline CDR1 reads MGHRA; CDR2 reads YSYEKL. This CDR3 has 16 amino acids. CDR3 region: CASSQEKREAYYEQYF. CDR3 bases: TGCGCCAGCAGCCAAGAAAAGCGGGAGGCCTACTACGAGCAGTACTTC.

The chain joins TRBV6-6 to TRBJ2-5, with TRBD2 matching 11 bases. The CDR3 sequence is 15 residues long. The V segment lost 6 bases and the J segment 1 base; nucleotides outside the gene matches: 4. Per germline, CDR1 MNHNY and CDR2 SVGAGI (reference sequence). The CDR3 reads CASSQTSGAQETQYF. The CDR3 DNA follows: TGTGCCAGCAGCCAGACTAGCGGGGCCCAAGAGACCCAGTACTTC.

The CDR3 nucleotides read TGCGCCAGCAGCTTGGGGGGGGGCACAGATACGCAGTATTTT. It codes for CASSLGGGTDTQYF. The chain uses TRBV5-1 and TRBJ2-3; perhaps TRBD2 as D (6 bases). V was trimmed by 0 bases and J by 1 base, leaving 6 bases between them. The CDR3 covers 14 residues. In germline, CDR1 is SGHRS, CDR2 YFSETQ.

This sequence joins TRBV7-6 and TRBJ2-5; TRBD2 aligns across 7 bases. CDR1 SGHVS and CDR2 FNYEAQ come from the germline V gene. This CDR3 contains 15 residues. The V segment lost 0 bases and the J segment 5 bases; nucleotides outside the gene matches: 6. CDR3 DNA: TGTGCCAGCAGCTTAGCGGGGGGGACCTGGGAGACCCAGTACTTC. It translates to CASSLAGGTWETQYF.

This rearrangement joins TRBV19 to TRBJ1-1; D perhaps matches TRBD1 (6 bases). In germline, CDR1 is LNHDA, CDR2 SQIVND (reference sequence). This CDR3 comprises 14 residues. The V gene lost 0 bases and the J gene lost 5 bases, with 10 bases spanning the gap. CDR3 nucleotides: TGTGCCAGTAGTATAGACAGGGGAGGAACTGAAGCTTTCTTT. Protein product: CASSIDRGGTEAFF.

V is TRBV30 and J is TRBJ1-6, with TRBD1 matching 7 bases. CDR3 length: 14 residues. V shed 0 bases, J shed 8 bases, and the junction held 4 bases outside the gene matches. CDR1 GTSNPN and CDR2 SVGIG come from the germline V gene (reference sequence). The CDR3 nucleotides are TGTGCCTGGAGTGTAATAACAGGGGATTCACCCCTCCACTTT. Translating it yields CAWSVITGDSPLHF.

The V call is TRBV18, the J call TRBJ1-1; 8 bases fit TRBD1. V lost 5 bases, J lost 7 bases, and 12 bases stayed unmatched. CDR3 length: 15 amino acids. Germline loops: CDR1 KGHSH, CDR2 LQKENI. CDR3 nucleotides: TGTGCCAGCTCATTTCTTCAGGGGGCGATTGATGAAGCTTTCTTT. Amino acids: CASSFLQGAIDEAFF.

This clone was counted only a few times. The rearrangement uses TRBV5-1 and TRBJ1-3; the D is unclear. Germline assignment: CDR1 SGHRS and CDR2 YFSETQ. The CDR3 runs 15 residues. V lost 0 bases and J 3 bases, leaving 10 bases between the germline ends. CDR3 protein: CASSLGARSGNTIYF. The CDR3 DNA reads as TGCGCCAGCAGCTTGGGGGCGAGAAGTGGAAACACCATATATTTT.

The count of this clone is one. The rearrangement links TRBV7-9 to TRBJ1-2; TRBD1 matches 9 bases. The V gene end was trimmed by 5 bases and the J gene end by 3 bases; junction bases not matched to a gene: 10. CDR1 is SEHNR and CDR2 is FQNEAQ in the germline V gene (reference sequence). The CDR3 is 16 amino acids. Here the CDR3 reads CASSPRGQGPYYGYTF. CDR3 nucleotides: TGTGCCAGCAGCCCCCGGGGACAGGGCCCGTACTATGGCTACACCTTC. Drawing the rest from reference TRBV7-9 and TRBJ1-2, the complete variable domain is DTGVSQNPRHKITKRGQNVTFRCDPISEHNRLYWYRQTLGQGPEFLTYFQNEAQLEKSRLLSDRFSAERPKGSFSTLEIQRTEQGDSAMYLCASSPRGQGPYYGYTFGSGTRLTVV.

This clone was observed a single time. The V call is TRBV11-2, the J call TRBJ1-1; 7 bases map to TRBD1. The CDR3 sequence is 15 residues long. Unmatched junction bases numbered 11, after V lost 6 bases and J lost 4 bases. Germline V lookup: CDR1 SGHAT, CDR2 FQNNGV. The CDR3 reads CASRALQGYRTEAFF. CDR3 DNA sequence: TGTGCCAGCAGAGCACTACAGGGGTATCGCACTGAAGCTTTCTTT.

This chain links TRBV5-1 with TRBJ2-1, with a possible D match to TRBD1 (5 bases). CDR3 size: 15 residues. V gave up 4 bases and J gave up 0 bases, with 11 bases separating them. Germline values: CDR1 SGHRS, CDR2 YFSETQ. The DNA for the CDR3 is TGCGCCAGCAGCATAGGGGCAAGCTCCTACAATGAGCAGTTCTTC. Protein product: CASSIGASSYNEQFF.

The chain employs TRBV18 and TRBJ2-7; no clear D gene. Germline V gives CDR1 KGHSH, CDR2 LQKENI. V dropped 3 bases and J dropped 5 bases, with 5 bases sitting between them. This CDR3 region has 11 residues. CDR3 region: CASSPFDEQYF. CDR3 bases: TGTGCCAGCTCACCTTTCGACGAGCAGTACTTC. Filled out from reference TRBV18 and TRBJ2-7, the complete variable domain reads NAGVMQNPRHLVRRRGQEARLRCSPMKGHSHVYWYRQLPEEGLKFMVYLQKENIIDESGMPKERFSAEFPKEGPSILRIQQVVRGDSAAYFCASSPFDEQYFGPGTRLTVT.